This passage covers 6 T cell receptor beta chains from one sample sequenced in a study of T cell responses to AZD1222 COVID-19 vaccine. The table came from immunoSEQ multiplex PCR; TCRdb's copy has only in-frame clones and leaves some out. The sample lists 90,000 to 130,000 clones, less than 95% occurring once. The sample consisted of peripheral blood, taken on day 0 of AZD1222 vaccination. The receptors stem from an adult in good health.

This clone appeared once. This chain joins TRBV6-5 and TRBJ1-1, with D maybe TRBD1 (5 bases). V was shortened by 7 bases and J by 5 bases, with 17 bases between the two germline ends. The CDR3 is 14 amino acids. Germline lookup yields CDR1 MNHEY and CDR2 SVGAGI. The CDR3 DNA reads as TGTGCCAGCACGGAGGGACCGGGAATGACTGAAGCTTTCTTT. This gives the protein CASTEGPGMTEAFF.

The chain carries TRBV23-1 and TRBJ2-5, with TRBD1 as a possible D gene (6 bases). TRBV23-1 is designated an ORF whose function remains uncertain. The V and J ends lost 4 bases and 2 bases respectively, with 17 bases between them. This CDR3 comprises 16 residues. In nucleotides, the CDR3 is TGCGCCAGCAGTCCTCCCCGGGCCGGACAGCAAGAGACCCAGTACTTC. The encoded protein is CASSPPRAGQQETQYF.

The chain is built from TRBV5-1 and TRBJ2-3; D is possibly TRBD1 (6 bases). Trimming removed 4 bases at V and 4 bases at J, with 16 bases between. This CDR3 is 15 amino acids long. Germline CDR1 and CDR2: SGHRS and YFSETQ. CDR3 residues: CASSRGQTFPDTQYF. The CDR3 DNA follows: TGCGCCAGCAGCCGTGGACAGACGTTCCCAGATACGCAGTATTTT.

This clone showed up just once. The CDR3 DNA reads TGTGCCAGCAGTGACGTCTTCACAGATACGCAGTATTTT. It is translated as CASSDVFTDTQYF. The chain recombines TRBV6-4 with TRBJ2-3; D not certain. Germline CDR1 and CDR2: MRHNA and SNTAGT. V gave up 2 bases and J gave up 2 bases, with 5 bases separating them. The CDR3 has 13 residues.

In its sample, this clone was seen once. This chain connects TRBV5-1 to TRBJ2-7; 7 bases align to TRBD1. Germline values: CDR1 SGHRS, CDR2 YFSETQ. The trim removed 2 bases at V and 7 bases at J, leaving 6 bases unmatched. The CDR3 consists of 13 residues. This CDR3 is CASSLTGAREQYF. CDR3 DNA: TGCGCCAGCAGCTTAACAGGGGCTAGGGAGCAGTACTTC.

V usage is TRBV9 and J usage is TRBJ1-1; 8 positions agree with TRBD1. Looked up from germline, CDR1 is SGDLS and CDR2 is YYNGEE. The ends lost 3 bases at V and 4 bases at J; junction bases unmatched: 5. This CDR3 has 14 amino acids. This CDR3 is CASSGWTGSTEAFF. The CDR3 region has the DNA TGTGCCAGCAGCGGTTGGACAGGGAGCACTGAAGCTTTCTTT.